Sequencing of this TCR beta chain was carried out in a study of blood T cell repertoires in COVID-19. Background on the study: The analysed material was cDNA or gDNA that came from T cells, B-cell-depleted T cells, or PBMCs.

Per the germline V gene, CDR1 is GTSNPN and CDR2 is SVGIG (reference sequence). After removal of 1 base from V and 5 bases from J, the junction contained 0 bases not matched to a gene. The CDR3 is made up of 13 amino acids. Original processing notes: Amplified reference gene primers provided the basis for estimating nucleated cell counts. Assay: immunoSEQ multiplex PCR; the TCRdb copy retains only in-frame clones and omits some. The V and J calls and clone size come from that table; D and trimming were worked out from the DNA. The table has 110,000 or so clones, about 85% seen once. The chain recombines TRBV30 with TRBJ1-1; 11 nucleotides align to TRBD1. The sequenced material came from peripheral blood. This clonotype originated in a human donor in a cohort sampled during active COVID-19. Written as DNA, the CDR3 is TGTGCCTGGAGTGGGGACAGGGGGACTGAAGCTTTCTTT. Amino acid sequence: CAWSGDRGTEAFF.